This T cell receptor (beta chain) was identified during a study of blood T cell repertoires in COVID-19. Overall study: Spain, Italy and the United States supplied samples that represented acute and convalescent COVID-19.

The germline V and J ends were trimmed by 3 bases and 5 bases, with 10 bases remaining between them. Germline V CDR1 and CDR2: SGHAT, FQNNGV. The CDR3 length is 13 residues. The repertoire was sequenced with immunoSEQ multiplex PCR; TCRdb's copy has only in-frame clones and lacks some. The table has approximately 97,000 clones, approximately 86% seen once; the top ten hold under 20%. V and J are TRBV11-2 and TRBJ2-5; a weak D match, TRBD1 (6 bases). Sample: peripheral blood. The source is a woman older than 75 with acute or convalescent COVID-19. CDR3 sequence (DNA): TGTGCCAGCAGCTTCGGACAGTTGGAGACCCAGTACTTC. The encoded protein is CASSFGQLETQYF.